The 22 T cell receptor beta chains reported below all come from one sample, sequenced in a study of shared clonotypes between healthy human individuals (dated by TCRdb to 2019 to 2021). Receptor libraries were prepared by the immunoSEQ multiplex PCR assay. In TCRdb, the immuneACCESS table is reduced to in-frame sequences with V and J assigned. These tables do not hold every clone; where another copy was compared, an unresolved V gene accounts for under half, and the others remain unexplained. Here the sample has about 2.4 million clones; 85% to 95% occur a single time. Over 0.12% of the sample is taken by the ten largest. The sequenced material came from naive CD4+ T cells sorted from blood. The sample's cell subset or site, from its label and the paper: CD45RA+ positively selected. Source of these receptors: a man aged 18-30 years in good health.

This chain uses TRBV7-3 with TRBJ2-3; no definite D call. The CDR3 is made up of 15 amino acids. The V gene's germline CDR1 is SGHTA and CDR2 FQGTGA. Trimming took 1 base from V and 5 from J, leaving 13 bases between them. For the CDR3, the DNA is TGTGCCAGCAGCTTAAACTACCTCTCACGAGATACGCAGTATTTT. It translates to CASSLNYLSRDTQYF.

V usage is TRBV10-3 and J usage is TRBJ2-4, with D unclear. CDR3 length: 13 residues. Germline CDR1 and CDR2: ENHRY and SYGVKD. Trimming shortened V by 5 bases and J by 8 bases, and 13 bases separated the two germline ends. The DNA of the CDR3 is TGTGCCATCAGTCCCAGCAAGGCGGACATTCAGTACTTC. Amino acid sequence: CAISPSKADIQYF.

This chain links TRBV4-1 with TRBJ1-1; D call uncertain. The CDR3 loop spans 14 amino acids. Germline CDR1 MGHRA, CDR2 YSYEKL. The ends were cut back, 0 bases at V and 0 bases at J, with 5 bases in the middle. The CDR3 loop reads CASSQDGVNTEAFF. The CDR3 DNA reads TGCGCCAGCAGCCAAGATGGTGTGAACACTGAAGCTTTCTTT.

This clone showed up just once. The chain is built from TRBV6-6 and TRBJ1-3; tentatively, D is TRBD1 (5 bases). The V end lost 6 bases, the J end lost 0 bases, and 15 bases lay between the germline ends. This CDR3 region has 16 residues. Germline CDR1 and CDR2: MNHNY and SVGAGI (reference sequence). The CDR3 nucleotides read TGTGCCAGCAGCCGTACAGGTCCTAGCTCTGGAAACACCATATATTTT. Translation: CASSRTGPSSGNTIYF.

To note about this clone: This same CDR3 is encoded by further DNA sequences in the sample. This chain links TRBV10-3 with TRBJ2-2, with D possibly matching TRBD2 (5 bases). Trimming took off 4 bases at V and 1 base at J, with 7 bases between the two ends. The CDR3 is 14 amino acids. Per germline, CDR1 ENHRY and CDR2 SYGVKD. In DNA form, the CDR3 reads TGTGCCATCAGTGTTGGAGGGAACACCGGGGAGCTGTTTTTT. Residues: CAISVGGNTGELFF.

V is TRBV19 and J is TRBJ2-3; TRBD1 matches 9 bases. Trimming took 2 bases from V and 4 from J; bases not matched to a gene: 4. This CDR3 is 15 amino acids long. Germline V lookup: CDR1 LNHDA, CDR2 SQIVND (reference sequence). The CDR3 DNA is TGTGCCAGTAGTATAAGGGACAGGGTAGCAGATACGCAGTATTTT. This encodes CASSIRDRVADTQYF.

This chain uses TRBV5-6 with TRBJ1-3; D unclear. CDR3 length equals 14 residues. From germline, CDR1 is SGHDT and CDR2 YYEEEE. With 0 bases removed from V and 4 bases from J, the gap between germline ends came to 8 bases. CDR3 in DNA: TGTGCCAGCAGCTTGGGGCAATCCGGAAACACCATATATTTT. Translated: CASSLGQSGNTIYF. Full variable domain (remainder filled in from reference TRBV5-6 and TRBJ1-3): DAGVTQSPTHLIKTRGQQVTLRCSPKSGHDTVSWYQQALGQGPQFIFQYYEEEERQRGNFPDRFSGHQFPNYSSELNVNALLLGDSALYLCASSLGQSGNTIYFGEGSWLTVV.

The chain couples TRBV6-1 to TRBJ2-7; no clear D gene. Trimming pared 3 bases from V and 0 bases from J, leaving 9 bases between. Germline CDR1 reads MNHNS; CDR2 reads SASEGT. The CDR3 is 14 residues long. CDR3 sequence reads: CASSDQLSSYEQYF. Written as DNA, the CDR3 is TGTGCCAGCAGTGACCAGCTCTCCTCCTACGAGCAGTACTTC.

The J gene is TRBJ2-5, the V gene TRBV5-1; perhaps TRBD2 as D (5 bases). Germline V gene data show CDR1 as SGHRS and CDR2 as YFSETQ. The CDR3 spans 15 residues. With 1 base removed from V and 4 bases from J, the gap between germline ends came to 14 bases. This CDR3 reads CASSLTGSATETQYF. The DNA for the CDR3 is TGCGCCAGCAGCTTGACTGGTAGCGCCACAGAGACCCAGTACTTC.

The chain combines TRBV7-9 with TRBJ2-7; 9 positions match TRBD1. The CDR3 is 15 amino acids. J lost 6 bases, V lost 4 bases, and 10 bases had no gene match. The germline gives CDR1 SEHNR, CDR2 FQNEAQ (reference sequence). The DNA for the CDR3 is TGTGCCAGCAGCTCTACCGGGACAGGGAGTTTCGAGCAGTACTTC. Translating gives CASSSTGTGSFEQYF.

The chain joins TRBV29-1 to TRBJ2-1, with TRBD1 matching over 9 bases. This CDR3 is 12 amino acids long. Germline trimming cut 6 bases from V and 8 bases from J; bases unmatched to any gene: 5. Per the germline V gene, CDR1 is SQVTM and CDR2 is ANQGSEA. The CDR3 DNA reads TGCAGCGTGGAACAGGGGGCTTATGAGCAGTTCTTC. The encoded protein is CSVEQGAYEQFF.

CDR3 region: CASSPWDSSPLHF. CDR3 in DNA: TGTGCCAGCAGTCCTTGGGACAGTTCACCCCTCCACTTT. The J gene is TRBJ1-6, the V gene TRBV27; TRBD1 matches 7 bases. V lost 5 bases, J lost 9 bases, and 4 bases stayed unmatched. CDR1 MNHEY and CDR2 SMNVEV come from the germline V gene (reference sequence). CDR3 length: 13 amino acids.

The gene calls are TRBV27 and TRBJ2-2; TRBD2 agrees at 10 bases. Germline V gene data show CDR1 as MNHEY and CDR2 as SMNVEV (reference sequence). Trimming at V came to 7 bases and at J to 7 bases, leaving 15 bases not matched to a gene. This CDR3 is 17 amino acids long. CDR3 region: CASMRLGLAGANGELFF. In nucleotides, the CDR3 is TGTGCCAGCATGAGACTGGGGCTAGCGGGAGCCAACGGGGAGCTGTTTTTT.

This clone was observed a few times. The chain employs TRBV11-2 and TRBJ1-1; D may be TRBD1 (6 bases). V shed 7 bases and J shed 5 bases, with 11 bases lying between them. CDR1 is SGHAT, CDR2 FQNNGV, per germline. The CDR3 runs to 12 residues. The CDR3 region is CASTPGVTEAFF. As DNA, the CDR3 is TGTGCCAGCACCCCAGGGGTTACTGAAGCTTTCTTT.

The rearrangement joins TRBV19 to TRBJ2-7; 11 nucleotides agree with TRBD1. The trim removed 4 bases at V and 11 bases at J, leaving 13 bases unmatched. The CDR3 is made up of 15 amino acids. CDR1 LNHDA and CDR2 SQIVND come from the germline V gene (reference sequence). The CDR3 sequence: CASSTTGQGGQGKYF. CDR3 coding DNA: TGTGCCAGTAGTACTACGGGACAGGGGGGCCAAGGGAAGTACTTC.

The chain is built from TRBV29-1 and TRBJ2-1; D may be TRBD1 (6 bases). V lost 4 bases and J 9 bases, leaving 19 bases between the germline ends. The CDR3 runs to 14 residues. CDR1 SQVTM and CDR2 ANQGSEA come from the germline V gene. The CDR3 here is CSVVSQGWVAEQFF. The CDR3, as DNA: TGCAGCGTTGTTTCTCAGGGGTGGGTCGCTGAGCAGTTCTTC.

The chain is built from TRBV7-2 and TRBJ2-3, with 13 bases lining up with TRBD2. The V gene's germline CDR1 is SGHTA and CDR2 FQGNSA. The CDR3 runs 18 residues. J gave up 4 bases and V 5 bases, and 12 bases lay outside the gene matches. Here the CDR3 reads CASSRNQLAGGPPDTQYF. The DNA for the CDR3 is TGTGCCAGCAGCCGAAACCAACTAGCGGGAGGGCCCCCAGATACGCAGTATTTT.

The genes are TRBV7-9 and TRBJ1-2; D might be TRBD1 (6 bases). This CDR3 spans 16 amino acids. The V end was cut by 2 bases, the J end by 2 bases, with 15 bases between. From germline, CDR1 is SEHNR and CDR2 FQNEAQ (reference sequence). CDR3 bases: TGTGCCAGCAGCTTAAGCGGAGGGGGTCACAACTATGGCTACACCTTC. Translated: CASSLSGGGHNYGYTF.

This chain links TRBV7-8 with TRBJ1-6; D is possibly TRBD1 (6 bases). CDR3 size: 15 residues. Per the germline V gene, CDR1 is SGHVS and CDR2 is FQNEAQ. V lost 4 bases and J 8 bases, leaving 15 bases between the germline ends. In nucleotides, the CDR3 is TGTGCCAGCAGCTCCAACAGGGTTCGAGATTCACCCCTCCACTTT. It encodes CASSSNRVRDSPLHF.

The V call is TRBV6-6, the J call TRBJ2-7; tentatively, D is TRBD1 or TRBD2 (5 bases each). CDR3 length: 14 residues. Germline CDR1 MNHNY, CDR2 SVGAGI (reference sequence). V lost 6 bases to trimming and J lost 0 bases, with 12 bases between them. For the CDR3, the DNA is TGTGCCAGCAGACGAGGGACGGACTCCTACGAGCAGTACTTC. Its translation: CASRRGTDSYEQYF.

As concerns this clone: The identical CDR3 is also encoded by other nucleotide sequences in the sample. The chain uses TRBV6-5 and TRBJ2-7; D is possibly TRBD1 or TRBD2 (5 bases each). This CDR3 has 12 residues. CDR1 and CDR2 from the germline V gene are MNHEY and SVGAGI. Between the trimmed V and J ends, which lost 3 bases and 6 bases, there was a span of 9 bases. As DNA, the CDR3 is TGTGCCAGCAGTTATGTTGGGGGCGAGCAGTACTTC. Residues: CASSYVGGEQYF.

V is TRBV6-1 and J is TRBJ1-1, with D possibly being TRBD1 (5 bases). This CDR3 is built from 13 residues. In germline, CDR1 is MNHNS, CDR2 SASEGT. V lost 5 bases to trimming and J lost 1 base, with 8 bases between them. Here the CDR3 DNA reads TGTGCCAGCAGTTGGGACGGGAACACTGAAGCTTTCTTT. Protein: CASSWDGNTEAFF.